This T cell receptor beta chain appears in the sequencing data of a study of OX40 agonist ivuxolimab in advanced cancers. This CDR3 is built from 16 residues. Germline-derived CDR1 and CDR2 are MDHEN and SYDVKM. V dropped 4 bases and J dropped 3; count of bases not matched to a gene: 9. TCRdb's copy holds only in-frame clones and misses some; the assay was immunoSEQ multiplex PCR. The sample yields about 88,000 clones, approximately 85% seen once. Autoimmune disease history or systemic immunosuppression meant exclusion. The chain links TRBV28 to TRBJ1-5; 7 bases are a match to TRBD1. The source of this sequence is an adult with an advanced solid tumor such as melanoma, head and neck, liver or kidney cancer. Sequencing was performed on CD4+ or CD8+ T cells sorted from blood, taken in a trial of the OX40 agonist ivuxolimab. Written as DNA, the CDR3 is TGTGCCAGCAGTTCGGCAGGGAGGGGGCTCAATCAGCCCCAGCATTTT. This codes for CASSSAGRGLNQPQHF.